The entry below describes one T cell receptor beta chain. The antigen remains undetermined. Germline lookup yields CDR1 SGDLS and CDR2 YYNGEE. V shed 0 bases and J shed 10 bases, with 14 bases lying between them. CDR3 length: 14 residues. This sample is part of a study of T cells in localized non-small cell lung cancer. Study-level findings and limits: When the top 100 tumor clones were examined, a median 57 of them also appeared in the adjacent lung, which was paired and uninvolved.

The data were produced by immunoSEQ multiplex PCR, yet TCRdb's version contains in-frame clones alone and is incomplete. The table has around 45,000 clones, 85% to 90% seen once. The sequence was collected from a man aged 35 to 69 with stage II lung adenocarcinoma. V is TRBV9 and J is TRBJ2-1; D could derive from TRBD1 or TRBD2 (5 bases each). Sequenced here: PBMCs, sampled before any cancer treatment. The CDR3 DNA reads TGTGCCAGCAGCGTAGAAGGGGTTTGGGGGGAGCAGTTCTTC. Protein: CASSVEGVWGEQFF.